Below, 14 T cell receptor beta chains from the same sample are listed, as sequenced in a study of T cells in localized non-small cell lung cancer. TCRdb keeps only in-frame clones here, not all; method: immunoSEQ multiplex PCR. The sample has approximately 70,000 clones, approximately 87% seen once. The specimen was peripheral blood, collected before any cancer treatment. The receptor set was obtained from a male donor at least 60 years old with stage III squamous cell lung carcinoma.

The chain carries TRBV7-8 and TRBJ1-3, with a weak D call TRBD1 (5 bases). The length of the CDR3 is 15 residues. Trimming stripped 5 bases from V and 0 bases from J, with 11 bases between. CDR1 is SGHVS and CDR2 is FQNEAQ in the germline V gene. The CDR3 here is CASSHGGNSGNTIYF. Written as DNA, the CDR3 is TGTGCCAGCAGCCATGGGGGGAACTCTGGAAACACCATATATTTT.

This clone was detected only a few times. V usage is TRBV21-1 and J usage is TRBJ1-6. TRBV21-1 is a pseudogene locus. There are 16 residues in the CDR3. CDR3: CASIPTESSYNSPLHF. The CDR3 bases are TGTGCCAGCATCCCGACTGAGAGCTCCTATAATTCACCCCTCCACTTT.

The J gene is TRBJ2-3, the V gene TRBV4-2; a weak D match, TRBD1 (6 bases). CDR1 is LGHNA and CDR2 is YNFKEQ in the germline V gene. Trimming pared 1 base from V and 5 bases from J, leaving 16 bases between. CDR3 length equals 16 residues. The CDR3 region has the DNA TGTGCCAGCAGCCAAGTTCCCGGGGTCAGGGGAGATACGCAGTATTTT. It yields the protein CASSQVPGVRGDTQYF.

The chain joins TRBV27 to TRBJ1-1, with D uncertain. Germline V CDR1 and CDR2: MNHEY, SMNVEV (reference sequence). V dropped 0 bases and J dropped 2 bases, with 10 bases sitting between them. This CDR3 is built from 15 residues. This chain's CDR3 is CASSLSPQSNTEAFF. CDR3 in DNA: TGTGCCAGCAGTTTATCCCCACAGAGTAACACTGAAGCTTTCTTT.

This clone was detected only a few times. The J gene is TRBJ1-3, the V gene TRBV25-1, with 7 bases aligning to TRBD1. This CDR3 has 14 residues. Germline lookup yields CDR1 MGHDK and CDR2 SYGVNS. V lost 4 bases to trimming and J lost 3 bases; unmatched junction nucleotides: 3. CDR3 in amino acids: CASSGTGRGNTIYF. The CDR3 DNA follows: TGTGCCAGCAGTGGGACAGGTCGTGGAAACACCATATATTTT.

The chain combines TRBV5-4 with TRBJ2-5, with TRBD1 identical over 9 bases. The CDR3 totals 13 residues. V dropped 4 bases and J dropped 4; count of bases not matched to a gene: 2. Germline loops: CDR1 SGHNT, CDR2 YYREEE (reference sequence). This chain's CDR3 is CASSRTGAETQYF. CDR3 nucleotide sequence: TGTGCCAGCAGCCGGACAGGGGCAGAGACCCAGTACTTC.

The rearrangement uses TRBV5-1 and TRBJ1-1; possible D gene TRBD1, 6 bases. V was pared by 4 bases and J by 1 base, with 11 bases between. CDR1 is SGHRS, CDR2 YFSETQ, per germline. The CDR3 has 14 residues. The CDR3 sequence: CASSADSWNTEAFF. Written as DNA, the CDR3 is TGCGCCAGCAGCGCGGACAGCTGGAACACTGAAGCTTTCTTT.

V is TRBV7-2 and J is TRBJ2-7, with TRBD1 matching 7 bases. This CDR3 spans 14 amino acids. Germline CDR1 SGHTA, CDR2 FQGNSA. Trimming removed 4 bases from V and 6 bases from J; junction bases left unmatched: 9. For the CDR3, the DNA is TGTGCCAGCAGCTACAGGGGTCAGATGGGCGAGCAGTACTTC. This translates into CASSYRGQMGEQYF.

This chain connects TRBV2 to TRBJ2-7; D is perhaps TRBD1 (6 bases). V was clipped by 6 bases and J by 1 base, with 10 bases between them. Germline CDR1 and CDR2: SNHLY and FYNNEI. The CDR3 has 13 amino acids. The CDR3 region is CASSLQGSYEQYV. In DNA form, the CDR3 reads TGTGCCAGCAGCTTACAGGGATCCTACGAGCAGTACGTC.

The chain employs TRBV18 and TRBJ2-1; D unresolved. The CDR3 runs 15 residues. Trimming removed 4 bases at V and 0 bases at J, with 10 bases between. Germline CDR1 KGHSH, CDR2 LQKENI. CDR3 sequence reads: CASSLELSSYNEQFF. DNA of the CDR3: TGTGCCAGCTCACTGGAGTTAAGCTCCTACAATGAGCAGTTCTTC.

The chain combines TRBV30 with TRBJ1-3; D is unresolved. In germline, CDR1 is GTSNPN, CDR2 SVGIG (reference sequence). The CDR3 is 15 residues long. The V end was cut by 4 bases, the J end by 2 bases, with 15 bases between. Here the CDR3 DNA reads TGTGCCTGGACCCGTGGTACTCCTGCTGGAAACACCATATATTTT. It codes for CAWTRGTPAGNTIYF.

This chain's CDR3 is CASTRAGPGELFF. CDR3 bases: TGTGCCAGCACCCGAGCAGGCCCTGGGGAGCTGTTTTTT. The chain has TRBV6-1 and TRBJ2-2; D gene ambiguous. CDR1 and CDR2 (germline): MNHNS, SASEGT. This CDR3 contains 13 residues. V was clipped by 7 bases and J by 8 bases, with 14 bases between them.

The V and J genes are TRBV6-1 and TRBJ1-5; tentatively, D is TRBD1 (5 bases). Trimming took 3 bases from V and 1 from J, leaving 19 bases between them. CDR1 MNHNS and CDR2 SASEGT come from the germline V gene. The CDR3 is 18 amino acids. The CDR3 DNA follows: TGTGCCAGCAGTGAGAGGGCAGGGACCTCGTTAAGCAATCAGCCCCAGCATTTT. Translated, it gives CASSERAGTSLSNQPQHF.

The chain uses TRBV27 and TRBJ1-6, with D possibly matching TRBD1 (5 bases). The V end lost 8 bases, the J end lost 7 bases, and 21 bases lay between the germline ends. CDR3 size: 16 residues. Germline CDR1 is MNHEY and CDR2 is SMNVEV (reference sequence). The CDR3 sequence is CASAEGRGEPNSPLHF. CDR3 DNA sequence: TGTGCCAGCGCCGAGGGGAGGGGCGAGCCCAATTCACCCCTCCACTTT.